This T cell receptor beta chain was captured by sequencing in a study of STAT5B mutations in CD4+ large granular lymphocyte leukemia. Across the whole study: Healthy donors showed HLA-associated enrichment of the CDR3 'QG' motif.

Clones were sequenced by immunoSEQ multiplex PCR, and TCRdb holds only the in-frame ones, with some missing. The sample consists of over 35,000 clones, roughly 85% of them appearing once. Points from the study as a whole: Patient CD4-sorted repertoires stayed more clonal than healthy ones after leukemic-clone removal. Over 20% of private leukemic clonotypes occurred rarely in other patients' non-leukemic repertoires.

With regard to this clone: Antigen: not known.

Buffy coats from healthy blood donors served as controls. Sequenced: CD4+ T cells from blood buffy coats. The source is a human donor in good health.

The CDR3 DNA reads as TGTGCCAGTAGTACCCTCTTTTTGCCCCAGCATTTT. Its protein is CASSTLFLPQHF. The rearrangement links TRBV19 to TRBJ1-5; no definite D call. Trimming pared 4 bases from V and 9 bases from J, leaving 10 bases between. Germline V gene data show CDR1 as LNHDA and CDR2 as SQIVND (reference sequence). This CDR3 has 12 residues.